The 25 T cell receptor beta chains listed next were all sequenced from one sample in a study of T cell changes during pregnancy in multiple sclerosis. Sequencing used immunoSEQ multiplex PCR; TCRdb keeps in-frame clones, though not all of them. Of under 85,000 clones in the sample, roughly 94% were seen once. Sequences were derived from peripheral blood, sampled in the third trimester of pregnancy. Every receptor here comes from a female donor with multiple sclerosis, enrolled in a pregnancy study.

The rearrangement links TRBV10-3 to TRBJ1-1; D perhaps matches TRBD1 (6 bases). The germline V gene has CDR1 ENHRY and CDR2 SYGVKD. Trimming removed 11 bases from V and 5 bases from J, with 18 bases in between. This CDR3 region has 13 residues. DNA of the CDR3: TGTGCCGGCAGGGGCGACGGAAAAACTGAAGCTTTCTTT. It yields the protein CAGRGDGKTEAFF.

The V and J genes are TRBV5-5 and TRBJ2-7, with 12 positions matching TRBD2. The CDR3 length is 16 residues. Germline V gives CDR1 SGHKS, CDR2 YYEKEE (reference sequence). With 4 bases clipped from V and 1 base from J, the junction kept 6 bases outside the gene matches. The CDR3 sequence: CASSRQTSGSSYEQYF. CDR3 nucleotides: TGTGCCAGCAGCCGACAGACTAGCGGGAGTTCCTACGAGCAGTACTTC.

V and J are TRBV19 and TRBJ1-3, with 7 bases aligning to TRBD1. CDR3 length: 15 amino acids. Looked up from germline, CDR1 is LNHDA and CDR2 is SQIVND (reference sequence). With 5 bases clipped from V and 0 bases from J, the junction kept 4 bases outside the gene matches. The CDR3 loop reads CASSAGTASGNTIYF. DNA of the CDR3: TGTGCCAGTAGTGCCGGGACAGCCTCTGGAAACACCATATATTTT.

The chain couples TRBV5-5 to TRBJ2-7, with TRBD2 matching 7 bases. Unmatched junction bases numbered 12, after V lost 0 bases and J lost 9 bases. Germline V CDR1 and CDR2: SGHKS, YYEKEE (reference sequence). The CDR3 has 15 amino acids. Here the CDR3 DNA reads TGTGCCAGCAGCTTGGGGGAGGGCCTTCGTACAGGGCAGTACTTC. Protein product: CASSLGEGLRTGQYF.

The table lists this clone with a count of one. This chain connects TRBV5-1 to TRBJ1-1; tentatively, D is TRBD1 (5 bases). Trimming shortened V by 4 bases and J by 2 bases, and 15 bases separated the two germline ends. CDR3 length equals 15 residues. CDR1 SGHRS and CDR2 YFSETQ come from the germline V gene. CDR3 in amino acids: CASSAVTGTNTEAFF. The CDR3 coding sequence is TGCGCCAGCAGCGCCGTCACAGGAACCAACACTGAAGCTTTCTTT.

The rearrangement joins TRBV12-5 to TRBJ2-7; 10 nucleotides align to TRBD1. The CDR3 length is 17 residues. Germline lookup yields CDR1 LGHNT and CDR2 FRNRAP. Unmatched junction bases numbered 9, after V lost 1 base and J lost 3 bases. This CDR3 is CASGLAPGQGVVYEQYF. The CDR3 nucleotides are TGTGCTAGTGGTTTGGCCCCCGGACAGGGGGTAGTCTACGAGCAGTACTTC. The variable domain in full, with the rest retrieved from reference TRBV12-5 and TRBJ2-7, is DARVTQTPRHKVTEMGQEVTMRCQPILGHNTVFWYRQTMMQGLELLAYFRNRAPLDDSGMPKDRFSAEMPDATLATLKIQPSEPRDSAVYFCASGLAPGQGVVYEQYFGPGTRLTVT.

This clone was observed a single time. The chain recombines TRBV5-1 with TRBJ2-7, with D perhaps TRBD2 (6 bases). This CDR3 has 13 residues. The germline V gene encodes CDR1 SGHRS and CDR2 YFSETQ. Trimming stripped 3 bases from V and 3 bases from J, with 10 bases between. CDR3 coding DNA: TGCGCCAGCAGCTCCGGGGGAATCTACGAGCAGTACTTC. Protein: CASSSGGIYEQYF.

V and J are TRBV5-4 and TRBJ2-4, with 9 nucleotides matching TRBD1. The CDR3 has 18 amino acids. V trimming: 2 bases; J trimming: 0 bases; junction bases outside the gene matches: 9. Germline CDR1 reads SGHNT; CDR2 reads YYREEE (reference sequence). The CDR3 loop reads CASSFGGQGRLAKNIQYF. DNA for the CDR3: TGTGCCAGCAGCTTCGGGGGACAGGGTCGACTAGCCAAAAACATTCAGTACTTC.

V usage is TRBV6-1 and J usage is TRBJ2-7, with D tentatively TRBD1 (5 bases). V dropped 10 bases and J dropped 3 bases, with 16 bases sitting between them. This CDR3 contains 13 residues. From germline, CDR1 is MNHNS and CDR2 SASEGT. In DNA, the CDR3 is TGTGCCAATTCACAGGCCCCTTACTACGAGCAGTACTTC. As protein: CANSQAPYYEQYF.

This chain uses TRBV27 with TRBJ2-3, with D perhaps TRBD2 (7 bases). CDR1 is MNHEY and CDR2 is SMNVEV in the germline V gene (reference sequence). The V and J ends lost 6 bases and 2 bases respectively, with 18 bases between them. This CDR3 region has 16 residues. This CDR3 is CASSPWGGTSTDTQYF. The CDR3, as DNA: TGTGCCAGCAGCCCATGGGGGGGCACCTCCACAGATACGCAGTATTTT.

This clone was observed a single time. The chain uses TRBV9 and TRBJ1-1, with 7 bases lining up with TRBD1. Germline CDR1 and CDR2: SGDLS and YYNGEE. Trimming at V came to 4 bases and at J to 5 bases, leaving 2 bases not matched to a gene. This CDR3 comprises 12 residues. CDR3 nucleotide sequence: TGTGCCAGCAGCTTGACAGGGACTGAAGCTTTCTTT. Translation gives CASSLTGTEAFF.

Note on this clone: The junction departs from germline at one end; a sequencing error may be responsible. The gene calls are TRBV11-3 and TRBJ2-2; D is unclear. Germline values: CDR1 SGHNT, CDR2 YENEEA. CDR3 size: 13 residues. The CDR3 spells CASSPTRTRELFF. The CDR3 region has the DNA TGTGCCAGCAGTCCCACTCGCACCCGGGAGCTGTTTTTT.

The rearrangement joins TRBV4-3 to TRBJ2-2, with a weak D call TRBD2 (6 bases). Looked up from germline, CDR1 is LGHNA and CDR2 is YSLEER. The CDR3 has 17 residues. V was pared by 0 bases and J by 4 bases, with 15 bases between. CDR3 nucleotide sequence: TGCGCCAGCAGCCAAGAAATCACGGGGGTCACCACCGGGGAGCTGTTTTTT. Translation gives CASSQEITGVTTGELFF.

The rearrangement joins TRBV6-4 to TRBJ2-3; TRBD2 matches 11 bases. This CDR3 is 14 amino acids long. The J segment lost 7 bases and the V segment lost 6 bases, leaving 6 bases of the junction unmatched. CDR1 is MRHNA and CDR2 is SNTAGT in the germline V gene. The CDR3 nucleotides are TGTGCCAGCAGCGATAGCGGGGGGGCAAATACGCAGTATTTT. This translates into CASSDSGGANTQYF.

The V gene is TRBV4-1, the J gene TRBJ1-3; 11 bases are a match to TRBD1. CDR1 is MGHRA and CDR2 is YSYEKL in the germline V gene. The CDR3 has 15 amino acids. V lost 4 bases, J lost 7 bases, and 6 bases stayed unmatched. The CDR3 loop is CASSPRDRGENTIYF. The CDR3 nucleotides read TGCGCCAGCAGCCCCCGGGACAGGGGGGAGAACACCATATATTTT.

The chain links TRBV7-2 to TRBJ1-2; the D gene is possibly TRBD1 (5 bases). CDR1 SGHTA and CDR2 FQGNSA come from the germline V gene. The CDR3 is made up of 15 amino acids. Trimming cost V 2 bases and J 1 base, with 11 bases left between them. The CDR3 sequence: CASSLKRQLNYGYTF. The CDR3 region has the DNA TGTGCCAGCAGCTTAAAGAGACAGCTTAACTATGGCTACACCTTC.

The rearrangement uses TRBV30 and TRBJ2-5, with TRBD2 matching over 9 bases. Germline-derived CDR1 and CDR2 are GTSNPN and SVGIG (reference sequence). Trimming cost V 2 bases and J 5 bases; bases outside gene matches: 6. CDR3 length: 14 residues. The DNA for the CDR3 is TGTGCCTGGAGTCTCCTAGCGGGGTCCGAGACCCAGTACTTC. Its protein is CAWSLLAGSETQYF.

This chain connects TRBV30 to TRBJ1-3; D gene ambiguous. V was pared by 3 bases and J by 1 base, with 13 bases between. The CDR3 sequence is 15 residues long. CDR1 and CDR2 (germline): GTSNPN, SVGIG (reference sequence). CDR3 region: CAWSRVAGSGNTIYF. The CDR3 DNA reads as TGTGCCTGGAGCCGAGTAGCGGGATCTGGAAACACCATATATTTT.

The CDR3 region has the DNA TGTGCCATCACGGGAGGGAACTATGGCTACACCTTC. Protein product: CAITGGNYGYTF. V is TRBV10-3 and J is TRBJ1-2; D remains ambiguous. Germline-derived CDR1 and CDR2 are ENHRY and SYGVKD. This CDR3 spans 12 amino acids. V lost 7 bases and J 2 bases, leaving 8 bases between the germline ends.

CDR3 region: CASSYVKGQGWNEQFF. Written as DNA, the CDR3 is TGTGCCAGCAGTTACGTAAAGGGACAGGGGTGGAATGAGCAGTTCTTC. The chain joins TRBV6-5 to TRBJ2-1; 10 bases match TRBD1. The germline gives CDR1 MNHEY, CDR2 SVGAGI. V lost 2 bases to trimming and J lost 7 bases; unmatched junction nucleotides: 8. CDR3 length: 16 residues.

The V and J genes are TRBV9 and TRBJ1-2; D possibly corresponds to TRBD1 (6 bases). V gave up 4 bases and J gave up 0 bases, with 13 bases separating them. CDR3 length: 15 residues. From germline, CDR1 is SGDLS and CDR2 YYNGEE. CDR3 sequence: CASSFDTGSNYGYTF. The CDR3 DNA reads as TGTGCCAGCAGCTTTGATACAGGGTCTAACTATGGCTACACCTTC. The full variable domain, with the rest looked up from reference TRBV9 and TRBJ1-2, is DSGVTQTPKHLITATGQRVTLRCSPRSGDLSVYWYQQSLDQGLQFLIQYYNGEERAKGNILERFSAQQFPDLHSELNLSSLELGDSALYFCASSFDTGSNYGYTFGSGTRLTVV.

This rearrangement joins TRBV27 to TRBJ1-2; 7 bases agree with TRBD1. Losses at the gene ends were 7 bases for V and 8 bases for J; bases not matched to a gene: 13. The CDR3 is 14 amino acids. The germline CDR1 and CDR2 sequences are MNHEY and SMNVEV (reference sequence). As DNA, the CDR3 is TGTGCCAGCACCTCTAGCGACAGGGTATACGGCTACACCTTC. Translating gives CASTSSDRVYGYTF.

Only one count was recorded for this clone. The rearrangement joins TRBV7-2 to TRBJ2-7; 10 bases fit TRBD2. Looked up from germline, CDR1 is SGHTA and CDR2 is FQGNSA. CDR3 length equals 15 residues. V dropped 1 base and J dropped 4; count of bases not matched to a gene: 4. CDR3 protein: CASSLVTSGKYEQYF. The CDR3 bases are TGTGCCAGCAGCTTAGTAACTAGCGGGAAATACGAGCAGTACTTC.

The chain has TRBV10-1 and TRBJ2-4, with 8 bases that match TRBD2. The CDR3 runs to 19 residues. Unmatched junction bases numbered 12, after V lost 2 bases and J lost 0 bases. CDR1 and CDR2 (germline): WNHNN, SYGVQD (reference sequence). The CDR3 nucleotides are TGCGCCAGCAGTGAGGGCTCCTCGGGGGGGCTGTTAGCCAAAAACATTCAGTACTTC. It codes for CASSEGSSGGLLAKNIQYF.

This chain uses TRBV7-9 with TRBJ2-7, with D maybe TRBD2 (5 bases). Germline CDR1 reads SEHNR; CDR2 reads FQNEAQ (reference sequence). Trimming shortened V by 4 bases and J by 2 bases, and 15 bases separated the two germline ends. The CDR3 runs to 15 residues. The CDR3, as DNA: TGTGCCAGCAGCTCTACGGGGTCTGGGACCTACGAGCAGTACTTC. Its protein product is CASSSTGSGTYEQYF.